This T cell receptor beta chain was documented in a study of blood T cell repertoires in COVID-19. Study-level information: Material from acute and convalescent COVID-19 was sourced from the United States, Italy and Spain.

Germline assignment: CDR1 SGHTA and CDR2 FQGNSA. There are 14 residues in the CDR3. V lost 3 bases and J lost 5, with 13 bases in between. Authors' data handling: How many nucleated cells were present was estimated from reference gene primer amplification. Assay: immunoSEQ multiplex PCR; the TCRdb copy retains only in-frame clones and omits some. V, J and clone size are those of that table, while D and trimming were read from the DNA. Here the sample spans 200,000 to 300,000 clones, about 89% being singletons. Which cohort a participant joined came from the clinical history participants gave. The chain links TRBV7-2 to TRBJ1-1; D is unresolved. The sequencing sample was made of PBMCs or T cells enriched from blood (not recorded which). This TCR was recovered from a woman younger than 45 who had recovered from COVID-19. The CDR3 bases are TGTGCCAGCAGCTTGGTTGCGGAGCAGACTGAAGCTTTCTTT. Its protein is CASSLVAEQTEAFF.